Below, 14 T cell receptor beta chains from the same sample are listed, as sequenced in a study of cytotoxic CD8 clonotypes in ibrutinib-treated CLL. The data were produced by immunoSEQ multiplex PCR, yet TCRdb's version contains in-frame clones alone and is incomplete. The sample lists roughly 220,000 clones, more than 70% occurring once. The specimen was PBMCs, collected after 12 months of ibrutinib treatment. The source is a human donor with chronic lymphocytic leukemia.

CDR3 protein: CSSRMATEAFF. CDR3 nucleotides: TGCAGCAGCCGGATGGCCACTGAAGCTTTCTTT. The genes are TRBV29-1 and TRBJ1-1; D gene unclear. This CDR3 region has 11 residues. From germline, CDR1 is SQVTM and CDR2 ANQGSEA. Trimming took off 8 bases at V and 4 bases at J, with 11 bases between the two ends.

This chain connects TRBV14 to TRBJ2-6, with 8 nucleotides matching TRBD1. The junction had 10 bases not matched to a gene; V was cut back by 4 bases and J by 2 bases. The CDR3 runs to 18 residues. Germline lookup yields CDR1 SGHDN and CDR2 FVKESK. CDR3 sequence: CASSPAWTGPPGANVLTF. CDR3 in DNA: TGTGCCAGCAGCCCGGCCTGGACAGGGCCACCTGGGGCCAACGTCCTGACTTTC.

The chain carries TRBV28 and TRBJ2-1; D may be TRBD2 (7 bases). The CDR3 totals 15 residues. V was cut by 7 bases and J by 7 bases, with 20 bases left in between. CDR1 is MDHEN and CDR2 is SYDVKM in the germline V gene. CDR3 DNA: TGTGCCAGCAAACATCCTCGGGGGGCGAGAAATGAGCAGTTCTTC. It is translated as CASKHPRGARNEQFF.

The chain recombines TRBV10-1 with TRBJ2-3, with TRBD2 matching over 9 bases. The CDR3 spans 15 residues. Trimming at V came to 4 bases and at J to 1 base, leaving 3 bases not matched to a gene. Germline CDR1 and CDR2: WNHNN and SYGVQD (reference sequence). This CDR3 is CASSAASGGTDTQYF. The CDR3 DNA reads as TGCGCCAGCAGTGCGGCTAGCGGGGGCACAGATACGCAGTATTTT.

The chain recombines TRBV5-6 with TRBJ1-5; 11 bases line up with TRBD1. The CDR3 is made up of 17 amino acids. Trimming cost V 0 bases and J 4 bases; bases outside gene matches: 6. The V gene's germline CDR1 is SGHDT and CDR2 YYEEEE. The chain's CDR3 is CASSLGTGGGENQPQHF. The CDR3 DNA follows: TGTGCCAGCAGCTTGGGGACAGGGGGCGGGGAGAATCAGCCCCAGCATTTT.

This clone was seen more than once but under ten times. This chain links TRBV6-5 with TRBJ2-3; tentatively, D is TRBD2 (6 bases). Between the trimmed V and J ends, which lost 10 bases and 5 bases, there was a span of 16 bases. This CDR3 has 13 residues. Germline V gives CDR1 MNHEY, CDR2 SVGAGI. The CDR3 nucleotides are TGTGCCACCTCTAGCGTGGGGGAAGATACGCAGTATTTT. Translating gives CATSSVGEDTQYF.

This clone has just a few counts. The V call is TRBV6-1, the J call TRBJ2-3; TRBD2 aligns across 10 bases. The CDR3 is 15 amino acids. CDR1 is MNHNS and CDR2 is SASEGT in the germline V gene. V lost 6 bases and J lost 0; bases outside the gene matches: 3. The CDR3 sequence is CASSHSGGSTDTQYF. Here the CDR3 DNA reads TGTGCCAGCAGCCATAGCGGGGGGAGCACAGATACGCAGTATTTT.

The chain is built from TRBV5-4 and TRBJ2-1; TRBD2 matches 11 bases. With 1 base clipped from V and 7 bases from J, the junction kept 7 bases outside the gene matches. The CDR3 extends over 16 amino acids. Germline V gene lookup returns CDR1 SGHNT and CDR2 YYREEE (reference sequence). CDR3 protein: CASSLIASGRRNEQFF. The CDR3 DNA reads TGTGCCAGCAGCTTGATAGCTAGCGGGAGGAGGAATGAGCAGTTCTTC.

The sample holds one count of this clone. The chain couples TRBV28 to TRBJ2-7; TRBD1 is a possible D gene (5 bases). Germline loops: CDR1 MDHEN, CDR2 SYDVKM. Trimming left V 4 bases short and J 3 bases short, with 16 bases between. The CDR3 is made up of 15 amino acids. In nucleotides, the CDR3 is TGTGCCAGCAGTTCGCCGACAGCCACTAACTACGAGCAGTACTTC. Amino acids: CASSSPTATNYEQYF.

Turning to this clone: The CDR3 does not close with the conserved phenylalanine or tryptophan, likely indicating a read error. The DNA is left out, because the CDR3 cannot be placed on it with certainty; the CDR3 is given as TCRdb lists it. The CDR3 region is CASSDSEGRGVI. The gene calls are TRBV6-4 and TRBJ1-2. The CDR3 spans 12 residues, counting both ends. The germline gives CDR1 MRHNA, CDR2 SNTAGT.

DNA for the CDR3: TGTGCCAGCAGCTTAGAGGCCCGTAATGAGCAGTTCTTC. Protein product: CASSLEARNEQFF. The rearrangement links TRBV7-9 to TRBJ2-1; D gene unclear. The CDR3 extends over 13 amino acids. Trimming shortened V by 1 base and J by 7 bases, and 8 bases separated the two germline ends. The germline V gene encodes CDR1 SEHNR and CDR2 FQNEAQ (reference sequence).

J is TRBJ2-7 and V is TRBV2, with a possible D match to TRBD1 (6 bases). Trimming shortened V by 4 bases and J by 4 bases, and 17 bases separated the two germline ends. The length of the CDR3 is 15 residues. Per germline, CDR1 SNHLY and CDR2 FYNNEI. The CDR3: CASSVEGGGMYEQYF. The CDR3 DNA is TGTGCCAGCAGTGTAGAAGGGGGTGGTATGTACGAGCAGTACTTC.

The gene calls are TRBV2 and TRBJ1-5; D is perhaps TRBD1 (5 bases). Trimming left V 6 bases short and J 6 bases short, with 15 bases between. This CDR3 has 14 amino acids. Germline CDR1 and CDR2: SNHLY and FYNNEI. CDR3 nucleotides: TGTGCCAGCAGCCTGGACATAGGGGTTCAGCCCCAGCATTTT. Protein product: CASSLDIGVQPQHF. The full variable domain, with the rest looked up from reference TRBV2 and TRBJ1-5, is EPEVTQTPSHQVTQMGQEVILRCVPISNHLYFYWYRQILGQKVEFLVSFYNNEISEKSEIFDDQFSVERPDGSNFTLKIRSTKLEDSAMYFCASSLDIGVQPQHFGDGTRLSIL.

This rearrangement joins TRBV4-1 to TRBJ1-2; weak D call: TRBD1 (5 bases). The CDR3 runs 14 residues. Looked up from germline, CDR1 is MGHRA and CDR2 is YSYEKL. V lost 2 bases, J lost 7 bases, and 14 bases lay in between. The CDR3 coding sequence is TGCGCCAGCAGCCAAAGTGCAGGGTCGACTGGCTACACCTTC. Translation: CASSQSAGSTGYTF.